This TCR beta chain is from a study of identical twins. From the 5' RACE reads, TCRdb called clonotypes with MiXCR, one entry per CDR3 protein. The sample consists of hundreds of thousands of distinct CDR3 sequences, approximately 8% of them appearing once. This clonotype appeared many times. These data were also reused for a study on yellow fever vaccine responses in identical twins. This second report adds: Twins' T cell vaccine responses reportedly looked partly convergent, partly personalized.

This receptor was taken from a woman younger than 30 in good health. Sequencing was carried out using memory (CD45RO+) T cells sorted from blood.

In DNA, the CDR3 is TGCAGTGCTAGAGATGGACTTCAAGAGACCCAGTACTTC. Translated: CSARDGLQETQYF. This chain connects TRBV20-1 to TRBJ2-5; TRBD2 is a possible D gene (5 bases). CDR1 and CDR2 (germline): DFQATT, SNEGSKA (reference sequence). V dropped 0 bases and J dropped 2 bases, with 7 bases sitting between them. The length of the CDR3 is 13 residues.